A selection of T cell receptor beta chains follows, all from one sample in a study of T-cell memory formation after mild COVID-19. One entry per CDR3 protein, called by TCRdb with MiXCR from the 5' RACE reads. The table lists over 70,000 distinct CDR3 sequences, about 13% of them singletons. Input material: PBMCs or a T cell subset sorted from them (not recorded which). These receptors originate from an adult woman who had mild COVID-19 (a few samples of this study predate the infection). Cell type and time point are not known. Both conserved end residues are trimmed from each CDR3. The size field is filled for only some rows; it gives once, few, many or a size class.

clone_size j_call v_call cdr3_aa
. TRBJ2-3 TRBV7-6 ASSLALAGGLSTDTQY
few TRBJ2-7 TRBV6-2/TRBV6-3 ASSLWESTHYEQY
. TRBJ1-1 TRBV7-8 ASSSGPGETIPLSTEAF
few TRBJ2-7 TRBV4-1 ASSQGSGDYEQY
few TRBJ2-7 TRBV4-2 ASSPSGVEQY
few TRBJ1-1 TRBV12-3/TRBV12-4 ASSTGLNTEAF
few TRBJ2-1 TRBV12-3/TRBV12-4 ASSPSGVSGEQF
few TRBJ2-1 TRBV29-1 SVEPRGQLDNEQF
. TRBJ2-7 TRBV9 ASSTSGTGSGEQY
many TRBJ2-3 TRBV7-8 ASSLAAAGGPDTQY
. TRBJ2-1 TRBV27 ASSSRRTSGSSHEQF
few TRBJ2-2 TRBV6-1 ASSSQGRQGPGELF
many TRBJ2-7 TRBV5-1 ASSFGQTYEQY
. TRBJ2-7 TRBV9 ASSPWGGAGYEQY
few TRBJ2-5 TRBV12-3/TRBV12-4 ASSKDRRETQY
few TRBJ2-7 TRBV11-2 ASSSGTSAAEQY
few TRBJ2-7 TRBV11-2 ASSLADRTPNYEQY
. TRBJ1-1 TRBV7-9 ASSLVGTTEAF
. TRBJ1-2 TRBV7-2 ASSLFMGQEGENYGYT
few TRBJ2-7 TRBV7-9 ASSSFTGDEQY
few TRBJ1-2 TRBV18 ASSPSGQGDYGYT
. TRBJ1-6 TRBV7-2 ASSLGTDYSYNSPLH
. TRBJ1-2 TRBV12-3/TRBV12-4 ADSGQANYGYT
. TRBJ2-3 TRBV11-2 ASSPMDPDTDTQY
. TRBJ2-1 TRBV4-2 ASSQEDGRARNEQF
. TRBJ2-5 TRBV29-1 SVEDLAAWETQY
few TRBJ2-2 TRBV27 ASRPGGTGELF
. TRBJ2-1 TRBV5-1 ASSYGQGADEQF
. TRBJ2-5 TRBV25-1 ASSPRLAGGSETQY
few TRBJ1-2 TRBV6-1 ASSDQGQFYGYT
few TRBJ2-7 TRBV20-1 SASIQGDHEQY
. TRBJ2-1 TRBV2 ASLLPGQARNEQF
many TRBJ2-3 TRBV7-2 ASSSSRADTQY
. TRBJ2-7 TRBV5-1 ASSPTSSYEQY
few TRBJ1-1 TRBV7-9 ASSKPPEGGHRNTEAF
. TRBJ2-2 TRBV4-2 ASSQEGGLAGFGTGELF
few TRBJ2-1 TRBV15 ATTERERVVGHNEQF
. TRBJ2-5 TRBV7-9 ASSLLGRGETQY
. TRBJ2-1 TRBV6-1 ASSYLAGGPYNEQF
few TRBJ2-3 TRBV2 ASSERLATGTDTQY
few TRBJ2-5 TRBV27 ASSLWAGQETQY
. TRBJ1-5 TRBV7-9 ASSLALVGGNNQPQH
few TRBJ1-2 TRBV11-2 ASSLGAANYGYT
few TRBJ1-1 TRBV12-3/TRBV12-4 ASAPGGTVNTEAF
. TRBJ2-5 TRBV24-1 ATSEAGLRETQY
few TRBJ2-3 TRBV12-3/TRBV12-4 ASSSPLVTSTDTQY
few TRBJ2-3 TRBV27 ASSAGWSTDTQY
. TRBJ2-7 TRBV12-3/TRBV12-4 ASSLAAPGTAAYEQY
many TRBJ2-5 TRBV5-1 ASSWGLAGGETQY
few TRBJ2-7 TRBV5-1 ASSPGLLDEQY
. TRBJ2-7 TRBV7-9 ASSIGLAGTLEQY
many TRBJ1-1 TRBV12-3/TRBV12-4 ASSLAGNTEAF
. TRBJ2-1 TRBV4-2 ASSLSLGDYNEQF